Presented here are 25 T cell receptor beta chains from one specimen sequenced in a study of neoadjuvant anti-PD-1 for oral cavity cancer. This sample's time point: after neoadjuvant nivolumab, at surgical resection. Only in-frame clones appear in the TCRdb table, and some are missing; sequencing was by immunoSEQ multiplex PCR. The sample lists more than 7,000 clones, 60% to 80% occurring once. The sequencing used PBMCs, collected after nivolumab (anti-PD-1) treatment. All receptors come from a person between 35 and 79 years old with oral cavity squamous cell carcinoma.

This rearrangement joins TRBV9 to TRBJ2-5, with D possibly TRBD1 on 5 matching bases. The V gene lost 0 bases and the J gene lost 1 base, with 10 bases spanning the gap. Per the germline V gene, CDR1 is SGDLS and CDR2 is YYNGEE. This CDR3 contains 15 residues. The CDR3 region is CASSVGTGSQETQYF. DNA of the CDR3: TGTGCCAGCAGCGTAGGTACAGGCTCCCAAGAGACCCAGTACTTC.

The chain has TRBV13 and TRBJ2-7; the D is unclear. The V gene lost 5 bases and the J gene lost 6 bases, with 11 bases spanning the gap. This CDR3 has 12 residues. Germline CDR1 is PRHDT and CDR2 is FYEKMQ (reference sequence). CDR3 DNA sequence: TGTGCCAGCAGCCCCCAGGCCGGCGAGCAGTACTTC. It is translated as CASSPQAGEQYF.

The chain joins TRBV5-6 to TRBJ1-1; D remains unclear. Between the trimmed V and J ends, which lost 1 base and 8 bases, there was a span of 12 bases. CDR3 length: 13 amino acids. The V gene's germline CDR1 is SGHDT and CDR2 YYEEEE. The CDR3 spells CASSLKALGEAFF. DNA of the CDR3: TGTGCCAGCAGCTTGAAGGCGTTGGGCGAAGCTTTCTTT.

There are a few counts of this clone. This rearrangement joins TRBV7-3 to TRBJ1-6; unclear D gene. Trimming removed 2 bases at V and 4 bases at J, with 12 bases between. CDR1 is SGHTA, CDR2 FQGTGA, per germline. The CDR3 runs to 16 residues. CDR3 protein: CASSLGVPGYNSPLHF. DNA of the CDR3: TGTGCCAGCAGCTTAGGAGTGCCTGGGTATAATTCACCCCTCCACTTT.

The V and J genes are TRBV2 and TRBJ2-7, with D perhaps given as TRBD1 or TRBD2 (5 bases each). V lost 7 bases and J lost 0, with 10 bases in between. Germline V lookup: CDR1 SNHLY, CDR2 FYNNEI. The CDR3 totals 13 residues. This chain's CDR3 is CASNAGSSYEQYF. In DNA form, the CDR3 reads TGTGCCAGCAACGCAGGGAGCTCCTACGAGCAGTACTTC.

V and J are TRBV19 and TRBJ1-5; D remains unclear. Trimming pared 2 bases from V and 5 bases from J, leaving 16 bases between. The CDR3 contains 16 residues. Germline CDR1 and CDR2: LNHDA and SQIVND (reference sequence). Here the CDR3 DNA reads TGTGCCAGTAGTATATCCCAAGGGTCGAGAGATCAGCCCCAGCATTTT. This codes for CASSISQGSRDQPQHF.

The gene calls are TRBV5-8 and TRBJ2-1; no reliable D call. Germline V gene sequence: CDR1 SGHTS, CDR2 YDEGEE. CDR3 length: 15 residues. V lost 2 bases to trimming and J lost 0 bases, with 9 bases between them. CDR3 loop: CASSFGLSSYNEQFF. CDR3 bases: TGTGCCAGCAGCTTCGGGTTGAGCTCCTACAATGAGCAGTTCTTC.

The chain couples TRBV5-1 to TRBJ2-7; maybe TRBD2 (5 bases). The CDR3 loop spans 14 amino acids. Germline V gene sequence: CDR1 SGHRS, CDR2 YFSETQ. The V and J ends lost 3 bases and 2 bases respectively, with 12 bases between them. The CDR3 DNA reads TGCGCCAGCAGCTCCGGACTCCTCGCCTACGAGCAGTACTTC. Translation gives CASSSGLLAYEQYF.

The chain couples TRBV13 to TRBJ1-6, with 8 bases identical to TRBD1. This CDR3 spans 14 amino acids. Trimming removed 5 bases from V and 8 bases from J; junction bases left unmatched: 5. Per the germline V gene, CDR1 is PRHDT and CDR2 is FYEKMQ (reference sequence). The CDR3 DNA is TGTGCCAGCAGCCCACAGGGGGGTCATTCACCCCTCCACTTT. Encoded protein: CASSPQGGHSPLHF.

The chain combines TRBV20-1 with TRBJ2-5; tentative D call: TRBD2 (6 bases). V gave up 7 bases and J gave up 3 bases, with 6 bases separating them. Germline CDR1 reads DFQATT; CDR2 reads SNEGSKA (reference sequence). The CDR3 is 10 residues long. CDR3: CSGREETQYF. CDR3 nucleotides: TGCAGTGGGAGGGAAGAGACCCAGTACTTC.

The CDR3 nucleotides are TGTGCCAGCAGTTCCCCATTCGGGGGCTCTGGGGCCAACGTCCTGACTTTC. Protein product: CASSSPFGGSGANVLTF. The chain couples TRBV28 to TRBJ2-6; a weak D match, TRBD2 (6 bases). Per germline, CDR1 MDHEN and CDR2 SYDVKM. CDR3 length equals 17 residues. V was cut by 4 bases and J by 0 bases, with 13 bases left in between.

This clone was detected a few times. V and J are TRBV28 and TRBJ1-1; D possibly corresponds to TRBD1 (5 bases). This CDR3 spans 14 amino acids. Germline CDR1 MDHEN, CDR2 SYDVKM. V lost 3 bases, J lost 6 bases, and 14 bases lay in between. DNA of the CDR3: TGTGCCAGCAGTTTTCCGGGGGGGAGGCCTGAAGCTTTCTTT. It encodes CASSFPGGRPEAFF. The full variable domain, completed using reference TRBV28 and TRBJ1-1, is DVKVTQSSRYLVKRTGEKVFLECVQDMDHENMFWYRQDPGLGLRLIYFSYDVKMKEKGDIPEGYSVSREKKERFSLILESASTNQTSMYLCASSFPGGRPEAFFGQGTRLTVV.

The chain links TRBV19 to TRBJ1-2; no reliable D call. Germline V gives CDR1 LNHDA, CDR2 SQIVND (reference sequence). With 11 bases removed from V and 1 base from J, the gap between germline ends came to 23 bases. The length of the CDR3 is 16 residues. The CDR3 coding sequence is TGTGCCGCACGGGGTTATGGGGATATAATTAACTATGGCTACACCTTC. Protein sequence: CAARGYGDIINYGYTF.

The V gene is TRBV5-6, the J gene TRBJ1-1; 7 bases match TRBD1. The CDR3 runs 15 residues. Germline-derived CDR1 and CDR2 are SGHDT and YYEEEE. V trimming: 2 bases; J trimming: 5 bases; junction bases outside the gene matches: 9. As DNA, the CDR3 is TGTGCCAGCAGCTTTGTGGACAGGAGGGGGACTGAAGCTTTCTTT. It specifies CASSFVDRRGTEAFF.

This clone has only a few counts. V usage is TRBV5-6 and J usage is TRBJ2-3, with D possibly TRBD1 on 5 matching bases. This CDR3 contains 16 residues. V gave up 3 bases and J gave up 0 bases, with 14 bases separating them. Germline values: CDR1 SGHDT, CDR2 YYEEEE. The CDR3 here is CASSWGQPTSTDTQYF. As DNA, the CDR3 is TGTGCCAGCAGCTGGGGCCAGCCTACTAGCACAGATACGCAGTATTTT.

This sequence joins TRBV28 and TRBJ1-2, with TRBD1 as a possible D gene (6 bases). The V end lost 8 bases, the J end lost 2 bases, and 18 bases lay between the germline ends. Looked up from germline, CDR1 is MDHEN and CDR2 is SYDVKM. The length of the CDR3 is 15 residues. The CDR3 DNA reads as TGTGCCAGCCGGCGTCGGGGGGGGGCGAACTATGGCTACACCTTC. Its translation is CASRRRGGANYGYTF.

The chain uses TRBV29-1 and TRBJ2-1; no clear D gene. The CDR3 runs to 15 residues. V lost 1 base to trimming and J lost 3 bases, with 13 bases between them. The germline gives CDR1 SQVTM, CDR2 ANQGSEA. The CDR3 DNA reads TGCAGCGTTGAAGGAAAGGTAGGGAACTACAATGAGCAGTTCTTC. Its protein is CSVEGKVGNYNEQFF.

The chain has TRBV11-2 and TRBJ1-2, with D possibly being TRBD1 (6 bases). This CDR3 comprises 15 residues. Germline lookup yields CDR1 SGHAT and CDR2 FQNNGV. Trimming shortened V by 6 bases and J by 8 bases, and 22 bases separated the two germline ends. In DNA form, the CDR3 reads TGTGCCAGCAGTCCTATTAGGTCAGGGGTAAAGGGCTACACCTTC. This codes for CASSPIRSGVKGYTF.

The chain joins TRBV13 to TRBJ2-7, with D possibly TRBD1 on 5 matching bases. The germline V gene has CDR1 PRHDT and CDR2 FYEKMQ (reference sequence). The CDR3 sequence is 16 residues long. V was shortened by 5 bases and J by 4 bases, with 21 bases between the two germline ends. The CDR3 sequence is CASSLWSGRAVYEQYF. DNA of the CDR3: TGTGCCAGCAGCCTTTGGTCCGGCAGGGCCGTATACGAGCAGTACTTC.

The chain joins TRBV5-4 to TRBJ2-2, with 11 bases matching TRBD1. Germline CDR1 SGHNT, CDR2 YYREEE (reference sequence). The length of the CDR3 is 15 residues. The ends lost 5 bases at V and 5 bases at J; junction bases unmatched: 5. CDR3 loop: CASSQGQGDTGELFF. The CDR3 nucleotides read TGTGCCAGCAGTCAGGGACAGGGGGATACCGGGGAGCTGTTTTTT.

The chain joins TRBV9 to TRBJ2-5; TRBD2 aligns across 9 bases. V was clipped by 0 bases and J by 6 bases; unmatched bases: 6. There are 15 residues in the CDR3. Germline V gene sequence: CDR1 SGDLS, CDR2 YYNGEE. The CDR3: CASSVDDSGGKTQYF. The CDR3 bases are TGTGCCAGCAGCGTAGATGATAGCGGGGGCAAGACCCAGTACTTC.

This clone came up a few times. The chain is built from TRBV28 and TRBJ1-1, with a weak D call TRBD1 (6 bases). Germline CDR1 and CDR2: MDHEN and SYDVKM. This CDR3 region has 12 residues. Trimming took 3 bases from V and 13 from J, leaving 15 bases between them. The CDR3 DNA sequence: TGTGCCAGCAGTTTGGGGGGCCCTGCGTATTTCTTT. Translating it yields CASSLGGPAYFF.

This clone has just a few counts. J is TRBJ2-7 and V is TRBV28; D may be TRBD2 (7 bases). Germline V lookup: CDR1 MDHEN, CDR2 SYDVKM. Deletions cut 5 bases from V and 5 bases from J, with 16 bases between. The CDR3 runs 14 residues. The CDR3 DNA sequence: TGTGCCAGCAGTCTTGGCAGGGGAGGGGACGAGCAGTACTTC. This encodes CASSLGRGGDEQYF.

The chain couples TRBV10-2 to TRBJ1-1, with TRBD1 identical over 7 bases. The CDR3 sequence is 15 residues long. V lost 4 bases, J lost 4 bases, and 9 bases stayed unmatched. Germline lookup yields CDR1 WSHSY and CDR2 SAAADI. The CDR3 sequence is CASSGQGEGVTEAFF. The CDR3 DNA reads TGCGCCAGCAGTGGGCAGGGGGAAGGGGTCACTGAAGCTTTCTTT.

V gene TRBV6-1 combines with J gene TRBJ1-6; D is undetermined. CDR1 is MNHNS and CDR2 is SASEGT in the germline V gene. V lost 1 base and J lost 0, with 4 bases in between. The length of the CDR3 is 15 residues. The CDR3, as DNA: TGTGCCAGCAGTGAAGGGCTCTCCTATAATTCACCCCTCCACTTT. This codes for CASSEGLSYNSPLHF.